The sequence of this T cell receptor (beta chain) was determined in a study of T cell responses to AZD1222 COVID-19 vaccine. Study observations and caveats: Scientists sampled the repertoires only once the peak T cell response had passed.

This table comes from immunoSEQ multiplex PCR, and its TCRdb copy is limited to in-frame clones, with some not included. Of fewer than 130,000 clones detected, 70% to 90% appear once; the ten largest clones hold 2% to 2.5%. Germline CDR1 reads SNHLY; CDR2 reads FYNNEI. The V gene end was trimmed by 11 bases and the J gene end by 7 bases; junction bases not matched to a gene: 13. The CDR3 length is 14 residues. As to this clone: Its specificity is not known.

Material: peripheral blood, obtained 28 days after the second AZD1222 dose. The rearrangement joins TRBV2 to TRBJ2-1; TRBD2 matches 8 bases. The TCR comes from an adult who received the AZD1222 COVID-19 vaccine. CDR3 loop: CAGSPGRGGNEQFF. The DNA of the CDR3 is TGTGCCGGGTCTCCCGGGAGGGGTGGAAATGAGCAGTTCTTC. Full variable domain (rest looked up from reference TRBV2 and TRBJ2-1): EPEVTQTPSHQVTQMGQEVILRCVPISNHLYFYWYRQILGQKVEFLVSFYNNEISEKSEIFDDQFSVERPDGSNFTLKIRSTKLEDSAMYFCAGSPGRGGNEQFFGPGTRLTVL.